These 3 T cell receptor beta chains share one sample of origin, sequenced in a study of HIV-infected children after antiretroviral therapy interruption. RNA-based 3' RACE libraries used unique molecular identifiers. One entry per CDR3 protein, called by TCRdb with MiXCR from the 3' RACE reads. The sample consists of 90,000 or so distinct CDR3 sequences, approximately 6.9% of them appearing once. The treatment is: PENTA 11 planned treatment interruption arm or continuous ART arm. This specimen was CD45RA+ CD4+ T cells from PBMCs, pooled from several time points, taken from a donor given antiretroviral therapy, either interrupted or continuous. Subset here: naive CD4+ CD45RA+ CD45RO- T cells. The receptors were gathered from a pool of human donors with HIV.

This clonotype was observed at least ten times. The CDR3 DNA reads as TGTGCCAGCAGGACCGGGACTAGCGAAGAGACCCAGTACTTC. Protein: CASRTGTSEETQYF. V gene TRBV12-3 or TRBV12-4 combines with J gene TRBJ2-5; 10 positions agree with TRBD2. The CDR3 is 14 amino acids. V trimming: 6 bases; J trimming: 3 bases; junction bases outside the gene matches: 4.

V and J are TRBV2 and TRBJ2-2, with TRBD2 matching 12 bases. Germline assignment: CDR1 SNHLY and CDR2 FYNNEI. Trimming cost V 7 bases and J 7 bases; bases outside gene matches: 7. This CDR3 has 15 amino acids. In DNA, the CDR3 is TGTGCCAGCACCCCCCTAGCGGGGGGGGGCGGGGAGCTGTTTTTT. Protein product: CASTPLAGGGGELFF. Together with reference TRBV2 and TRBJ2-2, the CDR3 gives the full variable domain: EPEVTQTPSHQVTQMGQEVILRCVPISNHLYFYWYRQILGQKVEFLVSFYNNEISEKSEIFDDQFSVERPDGSNFTLKIRSTKLEDSAMYFCASTPLAGGGGELFFGEGSRLTVL.

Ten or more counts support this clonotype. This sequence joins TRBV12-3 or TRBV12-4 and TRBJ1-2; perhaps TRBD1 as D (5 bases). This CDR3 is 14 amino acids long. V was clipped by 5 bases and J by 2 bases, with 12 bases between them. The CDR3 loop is CASSPAAGNYGYTF. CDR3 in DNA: TGTGCCAGCAGTCCCGCGGCAGGGAACTATGGCTACACCTTC.